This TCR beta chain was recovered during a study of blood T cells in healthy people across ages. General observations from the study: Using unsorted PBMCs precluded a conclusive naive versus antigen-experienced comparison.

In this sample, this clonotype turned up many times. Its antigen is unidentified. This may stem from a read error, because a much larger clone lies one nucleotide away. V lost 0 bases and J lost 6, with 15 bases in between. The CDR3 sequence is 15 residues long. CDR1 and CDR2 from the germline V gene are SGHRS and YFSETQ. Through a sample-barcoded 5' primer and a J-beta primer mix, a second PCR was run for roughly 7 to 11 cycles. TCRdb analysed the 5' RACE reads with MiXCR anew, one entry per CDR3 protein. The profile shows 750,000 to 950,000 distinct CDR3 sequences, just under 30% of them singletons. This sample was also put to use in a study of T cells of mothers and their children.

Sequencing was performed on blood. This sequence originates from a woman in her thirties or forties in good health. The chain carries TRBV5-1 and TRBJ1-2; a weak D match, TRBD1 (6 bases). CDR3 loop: CASSLGGRGRDGYTF. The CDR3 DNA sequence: TGCGCCAGCAGCTTGGGAGGCAGGGGAAGGGATGGCTACACCTTC. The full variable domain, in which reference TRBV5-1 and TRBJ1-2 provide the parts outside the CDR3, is KAGVTQTPRYLIKTRGQQVTLSCSPISGHRSVSWYQQTPGQGLQFLFEYFSETQRNKGNFPGRFSGRQFSNSRSEMNVSTLELGDSALYLCASSLGGRGRDGYTFGSGTRLTVV.